These T cell receptor beta chains were read from a single sample in a study of shared clonotypes between healthy human individuals. The protocol was immunoSEQ multiplex PCR, while the TCRdb copy is restricted to in-frame clones and leaves out a portion. Of roughly 500,000 clones in the sample, 75% to 85% were seen once. Material for sequencing was PBMCs. These receptors were obtained from a woman in her forties in good health. Some clones in this sample may be carry-over from other donors' samples. Each CDR3 is given with its conserved first and last residue. D genes are given only for firm matches. The listing skips clone size in some rows; elsewhere it reads once, few, many or a size class.

TRBJ2-3 | TRBV30 | NA | once | 14 | CAWRRGGGGDTQYF | TGTGCCTGGCGCAGGGGAGGGGGGGGAGATACGCAGTATTTT
TRBJ2-1 | TRBV2 | NA | once | 14 | CASGVLAYHNEQFF | TGTGCCAGCGGGGTTCTAGCGTACCACAATGAGCAGTTCTTC
TRBJ2-1 | TRBV4-2 | TRBD2 | few | 17 | CASSQNAGLAEKNEQFF | TGTGCCAGCAGCCAAAACGCGGGACTAGCGGAAAAAAATGAGCAGTTCTTC
TRBJ1-2 | TRBV11-2 | NA | NA | 15 | CASSLDLATDYGYTF | TGTGCCAGCAGCTTAGATCTGGCGACAGATTATGGCTACACCTTC
TRBJ2-7 | TRBV5-1 | NA | NA | 14 | CASSSGSDTYEQYF | TGCGCCAGCAGCTCCGGGAGTGATACCTACGAGCAGTACTTC
TRBJ2-3 | TRBV7-3 | TRBD2 | NA | 14 | CASSPGTSVDTQYF | TGTGCCAGCAGCCCCGGGACTAGCGTTGATACGCAGTATTTT
TRBJ2-7 | TRBV11-2 | TRBD2 | once | 15 | CASSGGLAGRYEQYF | TGTGCCAGCAGCGGGGGCCTAGCGGGAAGGTACGAGCAGTACTTC
TRBJ2-5 | TRBV7-2 | TRBD2 | NA | 15 | CASSSGLAGAETQYF | TGTGCCAGCAGCTCCGGACTAGCGGGAGCAGAGACCCAGTACTTC
TRBJ1-1 | TRBV20-1 | NA | NA | 9 | CSAGNEAFF | TGCAGTGCGGGCAATGAAGCTTTCTTT
TRBJ2-5 | TRBV6-5 | TRBD1 | NA | 13 | CASRGQGVFEQYF | TGTGCCAGCAGGGGACAGGGGGTGTTTGAGCAGTACTTC
TRBJ2-2 | TRBV9 | TRBD1 | NA | 17 | CASSVEYGTGFTGELFF | TGTGCCAGCAGCGTAGAGTATGGGACAGGCTTCACCGGGGAGCTGTTTTTT
TRBJ1-4 | TRBV28 | NA | NA | 14 | CASSSRDGNEKLFF | TGTGCCAGCAGTTCGAGGGATGGTAATGAAAAACTGTTTTTT
TRBJ2-7 | TRBV2 | NA | once | 14 | CASVLGQGVHEQYF | TGTGCCAGCGTCTTAGGTCAGGGTGTCCACGAGCAGTACTTC
TRBJ2-3 | TRBV9 | TRBD1 | NA | 17 | CASSGPRDRQDTDTQYF | TGTGCCAGCAGCGGGCCCAGGGACAGACAAGATACAGATACGCAGTATTTT
TRBJ2-1 | TRBV27 | TRBD2 | few | 17 | CASSLVAGGGAYNEQFF | TGTGCCAGCAGTTTAGTTGCGGGAGGGGGCGCCTACAATGAGCAGTTCTTC
TRBJ2-5 | TRBV7-7 | TRBD1 | few | 13 | CASSLEGAGTQYF | TGTGCTAGCAGCTTAGAGGGGGCCGGGACCCAGTACTTC
TRBJ2-5 | TRBV5-4 | NA | NA | 13 | CASSFIDLETQYF | TGTGCCAGCAGCTTTATAGATTTAGAGACCCAGTACTTC
TRBJ2-6 | TRBV9 | NA | NA | 17 | CASSVEVESAGANVLTF | TGTGCCAGCAGCGTAGAGGTAGAGTCCGCTGGGGCCAACGTCCTGACTTTC
TRBJ2-2 | TRBV7-2 | NA | NA | 15 | CASSSITGNTGELFF | TGTGCCAGCAGTTCTATTACAGGGAACACCGGGGAGCTGTTTTTT
TRBJ2-2 | TRBV7-2 | NA | few | 14 | CASSPSSGTGELFF | TGTGCCAGCAGCCCCTCGTCGGGCACCGGGGAGCTGTTTTTT
TRBJ2-5 | TRBV19 | NA | NA | 12 | CASSIGGETQYF | TGTGCCAGTAGTATAGGTGGAGAGACCCAGTACTTC